This TCR beta chain was profiled in a study of pediatric ulcerative colitis. The rectum was sampled with one to two pinch biopsies at colonoscopy. Control subjects, colonoscoped for suspected IBD, had macroscopically and histologically normal endoscopy. This clone was seen once. The assay was immunoSEQ multiplex PCR, and TCRdb's table has in-frame clones only and misses some. Among 10,000 to 15,000 clones, 60% to 80% were seen once, and the ten largest hold 4% to 5.5%. The CDR3 extends over 15 amino acids. Looked up from germline, CDR1 is SGHNT and CDR2 is YYREEE (reference sequence). With V trimmed by 7 bases and J by 4 bases, 13 bases remained unmatched.

The TCR sequence derives from a boy aged 5-17 years who was a control in a study of pediatric ulcerative colitis. The sequencing sample was made of gut tissue. The V and J genes are TRBV5-4 and TRBJ2-7; 8 bases are a match to TRBD2. The CDR3: CASSREVHGRYEQYF. CDR3 DNA sequence: TGTGCCAGCTCGCGGGAGGTACATGGCAGGTACGAGCAGTACTTC.